Listed below are T cell receptor beta chains from one sample, sequenced in a study of blood T cell repertoires in COVID-19. The repertoire was sequenced with immunoSEQ multiplex PCR; TCRdb's copy has only in-frame clones and lacks some. This sample has 100,000 to 150,000 clones; 65% to 90% occur once, and the top ten carry about 6.9%. Sequenced material: peripheral blood. The receptor source for this set is a man older than 75 with active or convalescent COVID-19. Both conserved end residues are part of each CDR3. D genes are given only for firm matches. Not all rows give a size; the values are once, few, many and, for expanded clones, a class.

size: -
D: TRBD1
J: TRBJ2-1
length: 16
V: TRBV4-1
DNA: TGCGCCAGCAGCCCAACCGGGGGACAGGGGTTCGGTGAGCAGTTCTTC
CDR3: CASSPTGGQGFGEQFF

size: -
D: TRBD1
J: TRBJ1-4
length: 16
V: TRBV5-5
DNA: TGTGCCAGCAGCTTTCGGGTGGGACAGGGTTTTGAAAAACTGTTTTTT
CDR3: CASSFRVGQGFEKLFF

size: -
D: TRBD2
J: TRBJ2-1
length: 15
V: TRBV5-1
DNA: TGCGCCAGCAGTCACTCTAGCGGGGGCGGGGATGAGCAGTTCTTC
CDR3: CASSHSSGGGDEQFF

size: -
D: -
J: TRBJ1-1
length: 12
V: TRBV12-3/TRBV12-4
DNA: TGTGCCAGCAGTTTTTCGACAGCTGAAGCTTTCTTT
CDR3: CASSFSTAEAFF

size: -
D: TRBD1
J: TRBJ1-2
length: 15
V: TRBV6-5
DNA: TGTGCCAGCAGTTACTCGGTGACAGGGAACTATGGCTACACCTTC
CDR3: CASSYSVTGNYGYTF

size: -
D: -
J: TRBJ1-1
length: 13
V: TRBV10-3
DNA: TGTGCCATCACCGACTTGAGGAGGACTGAAGCTTTCTTT
CDR3: CAITDLRRTEAFF

size: -
D: TRBD1
J: TRBJ2-2
length: 15
V: TRBV19
DNA: TGTGCCAGTAGTCTTGACAGGGGCTACACCGGGGAGCTGTTTTTT
CDR3: CASSLDRGYTGELFF

size: -
D: -
J: TRBJ2-1
length: 14
V: TRBV19
DNA: TGTGCCAGTAATGACCGGCGAGGCCCCAATGAGCAGTTCTTC
CDR3: CASNDRRGPNEQFF

size: -
D: -
J: TRBJ2-4
length: 13
V: TRBV27
DNA: TGTGCCAGCAGTACCCGGAGTAAAAACATTCAGTACTTC
CDR3: CASSTRSKNIQYF

size: -
D: TRBD1
J: TRBJ2-7
length: 15
V: TRBV19
DNA: TGTGCCAGTAGTATAGGGGACAGGATAAACTACGAGCAGTACTTC
CDR3: CASSIGDRINYEQYF

size: -
D: TRBD1
J: TRBJ1-2
length: 13
V: TRBV27
DNA: TGTGCCAGCAGTCTCGGACAGGCGGGGGGCTACACCTTC
CDR3: CASSLGQAGGYTF

size: -
D: -
J: TRBJ2-4
length: 17
V: TRBV21-1
DNA: TGTGCCAGCAGCAAATTCCCGCGGGAGCCGTCCAAAAACATTCAGTACTTC
CDR3: CASSKFPREPSKNIQYF

size: -
D: -
J: TRBJ2-5
length: 15
V: TRBV7-2
DNA: TGTGCCAGCAGCTTAGGGTCTCGTCGCGAAGAGACCCAGTACTTC
CDR3: CASSLGSRREETQYF

size: -
D: -
J: TRBJ1-1
length: 17
V: TRBV3-1/TRBV3-2
DNA: TGTGCCAGCAGCCTGGACGGACTGAGGGGGATGAACACTGAAGCTTTCTTT
CDR3: CASSLDGLRGMNTEAFF

size: -
D: TRBD1
J: TRBJ2-5
length: 16
V: TRBV9
DNA: TGTGCCAGCAGCGGTTCGGGACAGCGATTCCAAGAGACCCAGTACTTC
CDR3: CASSGSGQRFQETQYF

size: -
D: -
J: TRBJ1-4
length: 15
V: TRBV7-9
DNA: TGTGCCAGCAGCTTGGCCGTTGCAACTAATGAAAAACTGTTTTTT
CDR3: CASSLAVATNEKLFF

size: -
D: -
J: TRBJ2-4
length: 21
V: TRBV7-5
DNA: TGTGTCAGAAGCTTACGGTTGCGAGGGACATCCTTCCCATTAGCCAAAAACATTCAGTACTTC
CDR3: CVRSLRLRGTSFPLAKNIQYF

size: -
D: TRBD2
J: TRBJ2-1
length: 18
V: TRBV5-4
DNA: TGTGCCAGCAGCTTACAAAACCTAGCGGGAGGACCGGGGAATGAGCAGTTCTTC
CDR3: CASSLQNLAGGPGNEQFF

size: once
D: -
J: TRBJ2-2
length: 12
V: TRBV25-1
DNA: TGTGCCAGCAGTGATTTAATCGGGGAGCTGTTTTTT
CDR3: CASSDLIGELFF

size: -
D: TRBD1
J: TRBJ2-5
length: 13
V: TRBV19
DNA: TGTGCCAGTACCGATGGACAGGGGACCACCCAGTACTTC
CDR3: CASTDGQGTTQYF

size: few
D: -
J: TRBJ2-5
length: 13
V: TRBV3-1/TRBV3-2
DNA: TGTGCCAGCAGCCATTTCACGGAAGAGACCCAGTACTTC
CDR3: CASSHFTEETQYF

size: -
D: TRBD1
J: TRBJ1-1
length: 16
V: TRBV7-2
DNA: TGTGCCAGCAGCTTACTTGGGGGACAGGGAAACACTGAAGCTTTCTTT
CDR3: CASSLLGGQGNTEAFF

size: -
D: TRBD2
J: TRBJ2-1
length: 18
V: TRBV11-2
DNA: TGTGCCAGCAGCTATCGACCGGGACTAGCGGGAGTATATAATGAGCAGTTCTTC
CDR3: CASSYRPGLAGVYNEQFF

size: -
D: -
J: TRBJ2-7
length: 11
V: TRBV12-3/TRBV12-4
DNA: TGTGCCAGCAGGGCCGGGTACGAGCAGTACTTC
CDR3: CASRAGYEQYF

size: -
D: TRBD2
J: TRBJ2-3
length: 16
V: TRBV3-1/TRBV3-2
DNA: TGTGCCAGCAGCCAAGATGACAGCGGGGGATCAGATACGCAGTATTTT
CDR3: CASSQDDSGGSDTQYF

size: -
D: TRBD2
J: TRBJ2-1
length: 17
V: TRBV18
DNA: TGTGCCAGCTCACCACCGGGACTAGCGGGATTCTACAATGAGCAGTTCTTC
CDR3: CASSPPGLAGFYNEQFF

size: -
D: -
J: TRBJ2-7
length: 13
V: TRBV7-2
DNA: TGTGCCAGCAGCTTTATTACAGGTTACGAGCAGTACTTC
CDR3: CASSFITGYEQYF

size: -
D: TRBD1
J: TRBJ2-5
length: 15
V: TRBV7-8
DNA: TGTGCCAGCAGCCGAGTTCACAGGGGGGTAGAGACCCAGTACTTC
CDR3: CASSRVHRGVETQYF

size: -
D: TRBD1
J: TRBJ2-2
length: 15
V: TRBV18
DNA: TGTGCCAGCTCACCCCGACAGGGGGGCACCGGGGAGCTGTTTTTT
CDR3: CASSPRQGGTGELFF

size: -
D: TRBD2
J: TRBJ2-7
length: 18
V: TRBV5-6
DNA: TGTGCCAGCAGCTTCGGGGCGGGAGGAACTAGCGGGAGAAACGAGCAGTACTTC
CDR3: CASSFGAGGTSGRNEQYF

size: once
D: -
J: TRBJ1-2
length: 14
V: TRBV6-5
DNA: TGTGCCAGCAGTTACTCGATAGAGGGCTATGGCTACACCTTC
CDR3: CASSYSIEGYGYTF

size: once
D: TRBD2
J: TRBJ2-3
length: 14
V: TRBV29-1
DNA: TGCAGCGCTAAAGCGGGGGCCCGCACAGATACGCAGTATTTT
CDR3: CSAKAGARTDTQYF

size: -
D: -
J: TRBJ1-2
length: 11
V: TRBV29-1
DNA: TGCAGCGTTACAGGTAGCTATGGCTACACCTTC
CDR3: CSVTGSYGYTF

size: -
D: -
J: TRBJ2-1
length: 15
V: TRBV6-5
DNA: TGTGCCAGCAGTTATGGGAGGGGGACCTACAATGAGCAGTTCTTC
CDR3: CASSYGRGTYNEQFF

size: -
D: -
J: TRBJ2-1
length: 15
V: TRBV7-9
DNA: TGTGCCAGCAGCTCCCCCCGGAGCTCCTACAATGAGCAGTTCTTC
CDR3: CASSSPRSSYNEQFF

size: -
D: TRBD2
J: TRBJ2-3
length: 15
V: TRBV9
DNA: TGTGCCAGCAGCTTGAGCGGGACTAGCACAGATACGCAGTATTTT
CDR3: CASSLSGTSTDTQYF

size: -
D: TRBD1
J: TRBJ2-1
length: 14
V: TRBV4-1
DNA: TGCGCCAGCAGCCAACTCGGGACAGGGAATGAGCAGTTCTTC
CDR3: CASSQLGTGNEQFF

size: -
D: -
J: TRBJ2-2
length: 16
V: TRBV7-2
DNA: TGTGCCAGCAGCTTAGGTTGGGCCCCCACCACCGGGGAGCTGTTTTTT
CDR3: CASSLGWAPTTGELFF

size: -
D: -
J: TRBJ1-3
length: 18
V: TRBV7-6
DNA: TGTGCCAGCAGCTTAGGAGGGTGGACAGCCAACTCTGGAAACACCATATATTTT
CDR3: CASSLGGWTANSGNTIYF

size: -
D: TRBD2
J: TRBJ2-7
length: 15
V: TRBV5-1
DNA: TGCGCCAGCAGCATGGGCCTAGCGGGAGTTTACGAGCAGTACTTC
CDR3: CASSMGLAGVYEQYF

size: -
D: -
J: TRBJ2-1
length: 12
V: TRBV12-3/TRBV12-4
DNA: TGTGCCAGCAGTTTATTAGTCAATGAGCAGTTCTTC
CDR3: CASSLLVNEQFF

size: -
D: -
J: TRBJ2-3
length: 15
V: TRBV19
DNA: TGTGCCAGTAGGCAGGGTTGGGGTAGCACAGATACGCAGTATTTT
CDR3: CASRQGWGSTDTQYF

size: -
D: TRBD1
J: TRBJ2-5
length: 14
V: TRBV19
DNA: TGTGCCAGTAGTCGGGACAGGGGGCTAGAGACCCAGTACTTC
CDR3: CASSRDRGLETQYF

size: many
D: -
J: TRBJ1-1
length: 12
V: TRBV12-3/TRBV12-4
DNA: TGTGCCAGCAGCCAGGGTGGTCAGGGAGCTTTCTTT
CDR3: CASSQGGQGAFF

size: -
D: -
J: TRBJ2-2
length: 12
V: TRBV7-3
DNA: TGTGCCAGCAACGAGGGTGGCGGGGAGCTGTTTTTT
CDR3: CASNEGGGELFF

size: -
D: -
J: TRBJ1-2
length: 13
V: TRBV7-2
DNA: TGTGCCAGCAGCCCGCGACAGCTTTATGGCTACACCTTC
CDR3: CASSPRQLYGYTF

size: few
D: TRBD2
J: TRBJ2-3
length: 19
V: TRBV7-6
DNA: TGTGCCAGCAGCTCGAAAGGACTAGCGGGAGGGCCGGGCACAGATACGCAGTATTTT
CDR3: CASSSKGLAGGPGTDTQYF

size: -
D: TRBD1
J: TRBJ1-5
length: 13
V: TRBV24-1
DNA: TGTGCCACCAGTGGACAGGGGGCTTTAGCCCAGCATTTT
CDR3: CATSGQGALAQHF

size: -
D: -
J: TRBJ1-2
length: 10
V: TRBV20-1
DNA: TGCAGTGCTTATTACTATGGCTACACCTTC
CDR3: CSAYYYGYTF

size: -
D: -
J: TRBJ1-1
length: 14
V: TRBV5-6
DNA: TGTGCCAGCAGCTTACGCCAGGGGAACACTGAAGCTTTCTTT
CDR3: CASSLRQGNTEAFF

size: -
D: -
J: TRBJ1-6
length: 15
V: TRBV7-8
DNA: TGTGCCAGCAGCTTAGGGGGCGTGTATAATTCACCCCTCCACTTT
CDR3: CASSLGGVYNSPLHF

size: -
D: TRBD2
J: TRBJ2-1
length: 14
V: TRBV24-1
DNA: TGTGCCACCAGTGGGGCGGGAGGTCGGGATGAGCAGTTCTTC
CDR3: CATSGAGGRDEQFF

size: once
D: -
J: TRBJ1-2
length: 15
V: TRBV10-3
DNA: TGTGCCATCAGTGTATACGGGCAGGGTGGCTATGGCTACACCTTC
CDR3: CAISVYGQGGYGYTF

size: -
D: -
J: TRBJ1-6
length: 16
V: TRBV7-2
DNA: TGTGCCAGCAGCTTAGGGGTTGCGGGGGAAGGGTCGGTCCTCCACTTT
CDR3: CASSLGVAGEGSVLHF

size: -
D: TRBD1
J: TRBJ1-6
length: 18
V: TRBV5-1
DNA: TGCGCCAGCAGCTTAGGACAGGGCTTCGGTCCCTCTAATTCACCCCTCCACTTT
CDR3: CASSLGQGFGPSNSPLHF

size: -
D: -
J: TRBJ1-4
length: 16
V: TRBV5-1
DNA: TGCGCCAGCAGCTTCGGCACAGTAACAACTAATGAAAAACTGTTTTTT
CDR3: CASSFGTVTTNEKLFF

size: -
D: -
J: TRBJ1-5
length: 14
V: TRBV5-5
DNA: TGTGCCAGCAGCTTGGAAGGGGGGGACCAGCCCCAGCATTTT
CDR3: CASSLEGGDQPQHF

size: -
D: -
J: TRBJ2-3
length: 15
V: TRBV10-3
DNA: TGTGCCATCAGTGAGCGTCGAGTGAGCTCAGATACGCAGTATTTT
CDR3: CAISERRVSSDTQYF

size: -
D: TRBD1
J: TRBJ1-2
length: 12
V: TRBV30
DNA: TGTGCCTGGAGTCACAGGGGGTATGGCTACACCTTC
CDR3: CAWSHRGYGYTF

size: -
D: TRBD1
J: TRBJ2-5
length: 14
V: TRBV5-1
DNA: TGCGCCAGCAGCTTCGACAGGGGCCGGGCGGACCAGTACTTC
CDR3: CASSFDRGRADQYF